A single sample is the source of the 16 T cell receptor beta chains below, sequenced in a study of T-cell reconstitution after alpha-beta-depleted transplantation in children. Molecular barcoding with unique molecular identifiers was used for the TCRbeta library. One entry per CDR3 protein results from TCRdb running MiXCR on the PCR reads. The sample lists about 870,000 distinct CDR3 sequences; under 20% were seen once. The material was PBMCs, mostly from graft donor cells, obtained 360 days after TCRalphabeta/CD19-depleted stem cell transplant. These TCRs come from a male patient between 5 and 17 years old who had a stem cell transplant for acute lymphoblastic leukemia, so the T cells may come from the graft donor.

The genes are TRBV21-1 and TRBJ2-1; TRBD2 reflects the table's D call only, with no check against the DNA. TRBV21-1 is an annotated pseudogene. This CDR3 has 10 amino acids. The CDR3: CASSTGREFF. CDR3 nucleotides: TGTGCCAGCAGCACGGGGAGGGAGTTCTTC.

The chain joins TRBV6-1 to TRBJ1-3, with D perhaps TRBD1 (6 bases). The CDR3 length is 15 residues. Deletions cut 8 bases from V and 0 bases from J, with 14 bases between. CDR1 and CDR2 (germline): MNHNS, SASEGT. CDR3 sequence: CASVPGQLSGNTIYF. CDR3 coding DNA: TGTGCCAGCGTCCCGGGACAACTCTCTGGAAACACCATATATTTT.

The sample holds a few counts of this clonotype. The chain carries TRBV29-1 and TRBJ2-7; 7 positions match TRBD1. This CDR3 has 13 amino acids. Germline V gene data show CDR1 as SQVTM and CDR2 as ANQGSEA. V was clipped by 6 bases and J by 12 bases; unmatched bases: 17. The CDR3 sequence is CSVSDRDRVRRYF. The CDR3 region has the DNA TGCAGCGTCTCGGACCGGGACAGAGTACGGCGGTACTTC.

This clonotype was observed a single time. This rearrangement joins TRBV6-5 to TRBJ2-4, with a tentative D call TRBD2 (6 bases). Germline V gene lookup returns CDR1 MNHEY and CDR2 SVGAGI. The V end lost 0 bases, the J end lost 0 bases, and 12 bases lay between the germline ends. There are 17 residues in the CDR3. The CDR3 protein is CASSYSTGDGAKNIQYF. The CDR3, as DNA: TGTGCCAGCAGTTACTCGACGGGGGATGGAGCCAAAAACATTCAGTACTTC.

This chain links TRBV7-9 with TRBJ1-4; TRBD1 aligns across 7 bases. The germline V gene has CDR1 SEHNR and CDR2 FQNEAQ (reference sequence). Trimming at V came to 4 bases and at J to 7 bases, leaving 12 bases not matched to a gene. The CDR3 has 16 residues. DNA for the CDR3: TGTGCCAGCAGCTCCTACACAGGGGCGAAACCTGAAAAACTGTTTTTT. As protein: CASSSYTGAKPEKLFF.

This clonotype was seen ten or more times. This sequence joins TRBV29-1 and TRBJ2-1, with 8 bases identical to TRBD1. V trimming: 4 bases; J trimming: 7 bases; junction bases outside the gene matches: 12. This CDR3 spans 15 amino acids. CDR1 SQVTM and CDR2 ANQGSEA come from the germline V gene. CDR3 in amino acids: CSVGPQGAINNEQFF. Written as DNA, the CDR3 is TGCAGCGTTGGGCCCCAGGGGGCAATAAATAATGAGCAGTTCTTC.

V and J are TRBV4-1 and TRBJ1-2; TRBD1 agrees at 8 bases. Looked up from germline, CDR1 is MGHRA and CDR2 is YSYEKL. Unmatched junction bases numbered 5, after V lost 1 base and J lost 4 bases. The CDR3 length is 15 residues. The chain's CDR3 is CASSQADRVGYGYTF. The CDR3 DNA sequence: TGCGCCAGCAGCCAAGCGGACAGGGTAGGCTATGGCTACACCTTC.

CDR3: CASSGDRDTKTYEQYF. The DNA for the CDR3 is TGTGCCAGCAGTGGCGACCGGGACACCAAGACCTACGAGCAGTACTTC. The J gene is TRBJ2-7, the V gene TRBV12-3 or TRBV12-4; D is possibly TRBD1 (6 bases). The CDR3 runs to 16 residues. Trimming pared 5 bases from V and 2 bases from J, leaving 19 bases between.

In this sample, this clonotype turned up a few times. V and J are TRBV30 and TRBJ2-2, with D perhaps TRBD1 (6 bases). The CDR3 length is 13 residues. Trimming took off 4 bases at V and 4 bases at J, with 10 bases between the two ends. Germline V gene sequence: CDR1 GTSNPN, CDR2 SVGIG (reference sequence). Here the CDR3 reads CAWTGVGTGELFF. The CDR3 nucleotides read TGTGCCTGGACAGGGGTTGGCACCGGGGAGCTGTTTTTT.

CDR3: CASSPGQGIYNEQFF. The CDR3 region has the DNA TGTGCCAGCAGTCCGGGACAGGGCATCTACAATGAGCAGTTCTTC. This chain links TRBV12-3 or TRBV12-4 with TRBJ2-1, with TRBD1 matching over 9 bases. V was pared by 5 bases and J by 3 bases, with 5 bases of the junction left unmatched. The CDR3 is made up of 15 amino acids.

The V call is TRBV9, the J call TRBJ2-7; D not resolved. The germline V and J ends were trimmed by 0 bases and 7 bases, with 14 bases remaining between them. Germline loops: CDR1 SGDLS, CDR2 YYNGEE. This CDR3 is built from 14 residues. The DNA of the CDR3 is TGTGCCAGCAGCGTAGCCCCTAACGCCGGGGAGCAGTACTTC. Amino acids: CASSVAPNAGEQYF.

This clonotype was counted only a few times. The rearrangement joins TRBV4-1 to TRBJ2-7, with 8 bases lining up with TRBD2. CDR1 and CDR2 (germline): MGHRA, YSYEKL. The CDR3 extends over 17 amino acids. Unmatched junction bases numbered 11, after V lost 1 base and J lost 3 bases. Written as DNA, the CDR3 is TGCGCCAGCAGCCAAGTCGGTCCAGCGGGAGTGGGCTACGAGCAGTACTTC. Translated: CASSQVGPAGVGYEQYF.

This clonotype showed up just a few times. V gene TRBV5-5 combines with J gene TRBJ1-5, with unresolved D. Germline CDR1 reads SGHKS; CDR2 reads YYEKEE (reference sequence). V was cut by 4 bases and J by 3 bases, with 11 bases left in between. CDR3 length: 14 residues. The CDR3 here is CASSPGSFNQPQHF. Written as DNA, the CDR3 is TGTGCCAGCAGCCCGGGGAGTTTCAATCAGCCCCAGCATTTT.

V is TRBV12-5 and J is TRBJ2-2; D is unresolved. The V end lost 6 bases, the J end lost 2 bases, and 7 bases lay between the germline ends. The CDR3 loop spans 13 amino acids. Germline lookup yields CDR1 LGHNT and CDR2 FRNRAP. The CDR3 loop reads CASGKPNTGELFF. The CDR3 nucleotides read TGTGCTAGTGGGAAACCAAACACCGGGGAGCTGTTTTTT. The variable domain in full, completed from reference TRBV12-5 and TRBJ2-2, reads DARVTQTPRHKVTEMGQEVTMRCQPILGHNTVFWYRQTMMQGLELLAYFRNRAPLDDSGMPKDRFSAEMPDATLATLKIQPSEPRDSAVYFCASGKPNTGELFFGEGSRLTVL.

The table lists this clonotype with a few counts. The gene calls are TRBV3-1 and TRBJ1-2; 7 bases are a match to TRBD1. Per the germline V gene, CDR1 is LGHDT and CDR2 is YNNKEL (reference sequence). The CDR3 is 13 residues long. V shed 4 bases and J 4 bases; nucleotides not matched to a gene: 3. Written as DNA, the CDR3 is TGTGCCAGCAGCCGCCGGGACAGCTATGGCTACACCTTC. Translated, it gives CASSRRDSYGYTF.

The chain links TRBV4-1 to TRBJ1-3; D perhaps matches TRBD1 (5 bases). This CDR3 contains 14 residues. V gave up 3 bases and J gave up 2 bases, with 8 bases separating them. Germline values: CDR1 MGHRA, CDR2 YSYEKL. The CDR3 DNA reads TGCGCCAGCAGCCAGGACATGCCTGGAAACACCATATATTTT. It is translated as CASSQDMPGNTIYF.